The 15 T cell receptor beta chains in this list originate from one sample, sequenced in a study of T cells in women clearing cervical HPV infection. This table comes from immunoSEQ multiplex PCR, and its TCRdb copy is limited to in-frame clones, with some not included. The sample has tens of thousands of clones. Source material: blood buffy coat. The receptor source for this set is a woman aged 18-70 years with a cervical HPV16 infection that either progressed to CIN3+ or cleared (not recorded which).

In regard to this clone: The read ends 3 residues early relative to the CDR3; the germline J gene fills the gap. The genes are TRBV7-9 and TRBJ1-1, with D possibly matching TRBD1 (5 bases). V dropped 1 base and J dropped 3 bases, with 12 bases sitting between them. Germline values: CDR1 SEHNR, CDR2 FQNEAQ (reference sequence). This CDR3 contains 15 residues. CDR3: CASSLVIEGHTEAFF. The sequenced part of the CDR3 DNA is TGTGCCAGCAGCTTAGTAATTGAGGGGCACACTGAA.

Notes on this clone: Read sequence stops 3 residues before the CDR3 end, and the germline J gene provides the missing end. The genes are TRBV7-9 and TRBJ2-3, with 7 bases fitting TRBD1. Germline V gene sequence: CDR1 SEHNR, CDR2 FQNEAQ (reference sequence). This CDR3 comprises 14 residues. CDR3 bases read: TGTGCCAGCAGCTTCTCCACAGGGGTCGAGACG. Translation: CASSFSTGVET. The full CDR3 reads CASSFSTGVETQYF.

To note about this clone: The read gets to within 3 residues of the CDR3 end, and the germline J gene fills in the rest. This sequence joins TRBV5-1 and TRBJ2-2; 10 bases are a match to TRBD1. V lost 5 bases and J lost 8; bases outside the gene matches: 12. This CDR3 is 16 amino acids long. The germline V gene encodes CDR1 SGHRS and CDR2 YFSETQ. The CDR3 loop is CASRSPGQGFEGELFF. Incomplete CDR3 DNA: TGCGCCAGCAGGTCCCCGGGACAGGGGTTTGAAGGGGAG.

As concerns this clone: The read falls 3 residues short of the CDR3 end, and the missing part is taken from the germline J gene. This chain joins TRBV2 and TRBJ2-2, with 10 bases aligning to TRBD1. The J segment lost 6 bases and the V segment lost 8 bases, leaving 6 bases of the junction unmatched. This CDR3 region has 14 residues. CDR1 and CDR2 from the germline V gene are SNHLY and FYNNEI. The sequenced CDR3 bases are TGTGCCAGCCGGACAGGGGGTTCGGCCGGGGAG. Amino acid sequence: CASRTGGSAGE. The full CDR3 is CASRTGGSAGELFF.

Of note for this clone: The read terminates 3 residues before the CDR3 end, so the remaining end is supplied by the germline J gene. The chain links TRBV9 to TRBJ1-2; 7 nucleotides align to TRBD1. From germline, CDR1 is SGDLS and CDR2 YYNGEE. CDR3 length: 15 amino acids. Germline trimming cut 3 bases from V and 4 bases from J; bases unmatched to any gene: 9. CDR3 sequence: CASSGRTGPAYGYTF. The CDR3 bases that were read are TGTGCCAGCAGCGGGAGGACAGGCCCGGCCTATGGC.

To note about this clone: Read data end 3 residues before the CDR3 end; the end is taken from the germline J gene. V is TRBV19 and J is TRBJ1-2, with a possible D match to TRBD1 (6 bases). This CDR3 comprises 15 residues. Germline CDR1 reads LNHDA; CDR2 reads SQIVND (reference sequence). The CDR3 spells CASSIGGSFTDTYTF. The CDR3 bases that were read are TGTGCCAGTAGTATTGGGGGCAGCTTCACAGATACC.

On this clone: The sequenced fragment ends 3 residues before the CDR3 boundary, so the rest is inferred from the germline J gene. This rearrangement joins TRBV20-1 to TRBJ2-7, with a tentative D call TRBD2 (5 bases). With 5 bases removed from V and 2 bases from J, the gap between germline ends came to 22 bases. This CDR3 region has 16 residues. The germline V gene has CDR1 DFQATT and CDR2 SNEGSKA (reference sequence). The sequenced CDR3 bases are TGCAGTGCTGAGACCGCTGAGGGTTACAGAACCTACGAG. Its translation is CSAETAEGYRTYE. Given in full, the CDR3 is CSAETAEGYRTYEQYF.

In regard to this clone: The read falls 3 residues short of the CDR3 end, and the missing part is taken from the germline J gene. The chain joins TRBV9 to TRBJ2-7; 10 nucleotides line up with TRBD1. Germline loops: CDR1 SGDLS, CDR2 YYNGEE. The CDR3 extends over 14 amino acids. Trimming removed 0 bases from V and 4 bases from J; junction bases left unmatched: 1. CDR3 bases read: TGTGCCAGCAGCGTAGGGGACAGGGGATACGAG. Its translation: CASSVGDRGYE. The whole CDR3 is CASSVGDRGYEQYF.

A word on this clone: Its ends do not fully match the called genes, so a read error is possible. The read comes to an end 3 residues before the CDR3 does, leaving the germline J gene to fill in the end. The sample holds other DNA sequences that translate to the same CDR3. The genes are TRBV5-6 and TRBJ1-3; a weak D match, TRBD1 (5 bases). Germline CDR1 SGHDT, CDR2 YYEEEE. The length of the CDR3 is 15 residues. The DNA read from the CDR3 is TGTGCCAGCAGCTACAGGTTTAGCTCTGGAAACACA. This gives the protein CASSYRFSSGNT. The entire CDR3 protein reads CASSYRFSSGNTIYF. Together with reference TRBV5-6 and TRBJ1-3, the CDR3 gives the full variable domain: DAGVTQSPTHLIKTRGQQVTLRCSPKSGHDTVSWYQQALGQGPQFIFQYYEEEERQRGNFPDRFSGHQFPNYSSELNVNALLLGDSALYLCASSYRFSSGNTIYFGEGSWLTVV.

Turning to this clone: The CDR3 end lies 3 residues beyond the end of the read and is filled in from the germline J gene. V and J are TRBV19 and TRBJ1-5, with D possibly TRBD1 on 6 matching bases. Germline CDR1 LNHDA, CDR2 SQIVND (reference sequence). V was cut by 8 bases and J by 5 bases, with 13 bases left in between. The CDR3 is made up of 13 amino acids. The CDR3 bases that were read are TGTGCCAGTTCCGGGACAAACGATCAGCCC. Its protein product is CASSGTNDQP. The entire CDR3 reads CASSGTNDQPQHF. The full variable domain, rest sourced from reference TRBV19 and TRBJ1-5, is DGGITQSPKYLFRKEGQNVTLSCEQNLNHDAMYWYRQDPGQGLRLIYYSQIVNDFQKGDIAEGYSVSREKKESFPLTVTSAQKNPTAFYLCASSGTNDQPQHFGDGTRLSIL.

A word on this clone: The read comes to an end 3 residues before the CDR3 does, leaving the germline J gene to fill in the end. V usage is TRBV7-2 and J usage is TRBJ2-7; a weak D match, TRBD2 (7 bases). The CDR3 is 15 amino acids. V lost 3 bases and J 1 base, leaving 13 bases between the germline ends. The germline V gene encodes CDR1 SGHTA and CDR2 FQGNSA. CDR3 residues: CASSLLGGHSYEQYF. The sequenced CDR3 bases are TGTGCCAGCAGCTTGCTGGGGGGGCATTCCTACGAG. The full variable domain, completed using reference TRBV7-2 and TRBJ2-7, is GAGVSQSPSNKVTEKGKDVELRCDPISGHTALYWYRQSLGQGLEFLIYFQGNSAPDKSGLPSDRFSAERTGGSVSTLTIQRTQQEDSAVYLCASSLLGGHSYEQYFGPGTRLTVT.

As concerns this clone: The observed sequence ends 3 residues before the CDR3 terminus, with the missing tail filled in from the germline J gene. This chain joins TRBV5-1 and TRBJ1-3; D remains unclear. V was cut by 2 bases and J by 1 base, with 7 bases left in between. There are 14 residues in the CDR3. Germline CDR1 reads SGHRS; CDR2 reads YFSETQ. This CDR3 is CASSFGQSGNTIYF. The CDR3 DNA, read in part, is TGCGCCAGCAGCTTTGGCCAGTCTGGAAACACC.

As for this clone: The sequence runs out 3 residues before the end of the CDR3; the remainder is reconstructed from the germline J gene. The chain links TRBV18 to TRBJ2-1, with a possible D match to TRBD1 (6 bases). Germline V CDR1 and CDR2: KGHSH, LQKENI. This CDR3 has 14 amino acids. V was cut by 1 base and J by 5 bases, with 9 bases left in between. CDR3 bases read: TGTGCCAGCTCACCACTGTCAGGGGACAATGAG. Protein: CASSPLSGDNE. From start to end, the CDR3 is CASSPLSGDNEQFF.

On this clone itself: The read terminates 3 residues ahead of where the CDR3 ends, so the germline J gene completes it. The chain recombines TRBV5-6 with TRBJ1-2, with a possible D match to TRBD1 (5 bases). This CDR3 spans 14 amino acids. V lost 4 bases and J lost 4, with 14 bases in between. Germline CDR1 is SGHDT and CDR2 is YYEEEE. CDR3 bases read: TGTGCCAGCAGCCCCAAGGGGCGGTTCTATGGC. This translates into CASSPKGRFYG. The CDR3 reads in full as CASSPKGRFYGYTF.

About this clone itself: The DNA ends 3 residues before the CDR3 does, and the rest of the CDR3 is filled in from the germline J gene. The gene calls are TRBV7-6 and TRBJ2-5; 7 bases match TRBD2. The J segment lost 7 bases and the V segment lost 1 base, leaving 6 bases of the junction unmatched. The CDR3 consists of 14 residues. From germline, CDR1 is SGHVS and CDR2 FNYEAQ. CDR3 region: CASSLGGGSPTQYF. The CDR3 DNA, read in part, is TGTGCCAGCAGCTTAGGGGGGGGATCTCCGACC.